This T cell receptor (beta chain) was sequenced in a study of identical twins. Study outcomes and limitations: The abundant beta clonotypes from cord blood had fewer insertions, and memory repertoires had none of this. Twins' surplus sharing was weaker for beta out-of-frame sequences. One should note that invariant MAIT and iNKT cells could partly confound zero-insertion analyses. The models gave estimates that fell short of the out-of-frame TCR alpha sharing seen in monozygotic twins.

TCRdb processed the 5' RACE reads anew with MiXCR; each CDR3 protein has one entry. Counted here are around 95,000 distinct CDR3 sequences, roughly 6% occurring once; the ten biggest clones make up approximately 12%. Germline assignment: CDR1 LNHDA and CDR2 SQIVND (reference sequence). The CDR3 loop spans 14 amino acids. V lost 3 bases and J 5 bases, leaving 11 bases between the germline ends. As for this clonotype: Its antigen is not identified.

The rearrangement links TRBV19 to TRBJ2-1; D uncertain. This TCR came from a woman in her 50s in good health. Sequenced sample: memory T cells sorted from blood. The CDR3 reads CASSIWDGDNEQFF. CDR3 nucleotide sequence: TGTGCCAGTAGTATTTGGGATGGGGACAATGAGCAGTTCTTC. Looking up the rest from reference TRBV19 and TRBJ2-1 gives the full variable domain: DGGITQSPKYLFRKEGQNVTLSCEQNLNHDAMYWYRQDPGQGLRLIYYSQIVNDFQKGDIAEGYSVSREKKESFPLTVTSAQKNPTAFYLCASSIWDGDNEQFFGPGTRLTVL.